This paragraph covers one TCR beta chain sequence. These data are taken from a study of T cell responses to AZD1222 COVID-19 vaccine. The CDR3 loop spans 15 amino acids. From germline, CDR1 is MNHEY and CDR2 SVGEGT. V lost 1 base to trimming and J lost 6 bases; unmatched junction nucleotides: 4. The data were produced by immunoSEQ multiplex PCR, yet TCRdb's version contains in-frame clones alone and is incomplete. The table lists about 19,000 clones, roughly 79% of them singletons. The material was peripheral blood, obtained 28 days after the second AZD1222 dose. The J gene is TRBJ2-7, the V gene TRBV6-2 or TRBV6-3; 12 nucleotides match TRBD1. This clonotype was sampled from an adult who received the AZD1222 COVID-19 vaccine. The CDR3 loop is CASSYLGTGGVEQYF. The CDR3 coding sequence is TGTGCCAGCAGTTACTTGGGGACAGGGGGCGTCGAGCAGTACTTC.